The 27 T cell receptor beta chains below all came from one sample that was sequenced in a study of blood T cell repertoires in COVID-19. Repertoires were generated with immunoSEQ multiplex PCR, while TCRdb's copy carries only in-frame clones and drops some. The sample shows 84,000 or so clones, around four fifths of them seen only once. Sequences were obtained from peripheral blood. The receptors here all came from a woman aged 70-85 years with active or convalescent COVID-19.

The chain carries TRBV5-1 and TRBJ1-4, with a possible D match to TRBD1 (5 bases). V lost 3 bases to trimming and J lost 1 base, with 13 bases between them. Germline-derived CDR1 and CDR2 are SGHRS and YFSETQ. The CDR3 totals 16 residues. The CDR3 is CASSSAGGLTNEKLFF. The CDR3 DNA reads TGCGCCAGCAGCTCGGCGGGGGGATTAACTAATGAAAAACTGTTTTTT.

V is TRBV28 and J is TRBJ1-2, with a tentative D call TRBD1 (5 bases). CDR3 length: 17 residues. The germline V gene has CDR1 MDHEN and CDR2 SYDVKM. Between the trimmed V and J ends, which lost 1 base and 4 bases, there was a span of 19 bases. The CDR3 region has the DNA TGTGCCAGCAGTTTATCCCTACCGGGGGTGTATTCCTATGGCTACACCTTC. Translated, it gives CASSLSLPGVYSYGYTF.

This chain joins TRBV20-1 and TRBJ2-7, with 7 positions matching TRBD1. Germline-derived CDR1 and CDR2 are DFQATT and SNEGSKA (reference sequence). CDR3 size: 14 residues. V trimming: 3 bases; J trimming: 3 bases; junction bases outside the gene matches: 8. CDR3 bases: TGCAGTGCTAGTCTTCGACAGGGACGCTACGAGCAGTACTTC. Translating it yields CSASLRQGRYEQYF.

The chain uses TRBV11-2 and TRBJ2-2, with D perhaps matching TRBD1 (7 bases). Trimming removed 8 bases at V and 0 bases at J, with 13 bases between. Germline V gene sequence: CDR1 SGHAT, CDR2 FQNNGV. The CDR3 runs to 15 residues. CDR3 in DNA: TGTGCCAGCCGGAGGGGGACAGCGAACACCGGGGAGCTGTTTTTT. Translating it yields CASRRGTANTGELFF.

This clone was recorded once. V is TRBV5-4 and J is TRBJ2-5; 9 nucleotides match TRBD1. After removal of 0 bases from V and 4 bases from J, the junction contained 1 base not matched to a gene. This CDR3 has 14 amino acids. Per the germline V gene, CDR1 is SGHNT and CDR2 is YYREEE (reference sequence). The chain's CDR3 is CASSLDRGPETQYF. CDR3 nucleotide sequence: TGTGCCAGCAGCTTGGACAGGGGGCCAGAGACCCAGTACTTC. Based on the CDR3 plus reference TRBV5-4 and TRBJ2-5, the full variable domain is ETGVTQSPTHLIKTRGQQVTLRCSSQSGHNTVSWYQQALGQGPQFIFQYYREEENGRGNFPPRFSGLQFPNYSSELNVNALELDDSALYLCASSLDRGPETQYFGPGTRLLVL.

V usage is TRBV10-2 and J usage is TRBJ2-2; 7 bases are shared with TRBD2. The CDR3 sequence is 12 residues long. Germline V gene data show CDR1 as WSHSY and CDR2 as SAAADI. CDR3 sequence: CATNGRAGELFF. CDR3 in DNA: TGCGCGACAAATGGGAGGGCCGGGGAGCTGTTTTTT.

The rearrangement uses TRBV19 and TRBJ1-3; D unresolved. This CDR3 is built from 16 residues. Germline V gene lookup returns CDR1 LNHDA and CDR2 SQIVND (reference sequence). The V and J ends lost 5 bases and 0 bases respectively, with 14 bases between them. CDR3 nucleotide sequence: TGTGCCAGTAGTTCAACCACATCCCTCTCTGGAAACACCATATATTTT. Translation gives CASSSTTSLSGNTIYF.

The V call is TRBV2, the J call TRBJ1-5; the D gene is possibly TRBD1 (6 bases). This CDR3 spans 16 amino acids. Trimming pared 5 bases from V and 5 bases from J, leaving 19 bases between. Germline V gene data show CDR1 as SNHLY and CDR2 as FYNNEI. The CDR3 sequence: CASSRWDKQDYQPQHF. CDR3 bases: TGTGCCAGCAGTAGATGGGACAAGCAAGATTATCAGCCCCAGCATTTT.

The genes are TRBV5-6 and TRBJ2-4; no reliable D call. Germline CDR1 and CDR2: SGHDT and YYEEEE. The CDR3 has 16 residues. The germline V and J ends were trimmed by 1 base and 3 bases, with 14 bases remaining between them. The CDR3 protein is CASSLIKTAVKNIQYF. In DNA, the CDR3 is TGTGCCAGCAGCTTGATCAAAACAGCAGTCAAAAACATTCAGTACTTC.

This chain uses TRBV2 with TRBJ1-1, with D tentatively TRBD1 (6 bases). V was pared by 8 bases and J by 1 base, with 11 bases between. The germline gives CDR1 SNHLY, CDR2 FYNNEI. The CDR3 totals 13 residues. CDR3 nucleotide sequence: TGTGCCAGCCACAGGGATCGGAACACTGAAGCTTTCTTT. It specifies CASHRDRNTEAFF.

This chain joins TRBV27 and TRBJ1-1; TRBD1 matches at 8 bases. This CDR3 spans 15 amino acids. CDR1 and CDR2 (germline): MNHEY, SMNVEV (reference sequence). Trimming took 4 bases from V and 5 from J; bases not matched to a gene: 9. CDR3 nucleotide sequence: TGTGCCAGCAGTTCGCCGCAGGGGGCTGAGACTGAAGCTTTCTTT. Translation gives CASSSPQGAETEAFF.

This chain links TRBV25-1 with TRBJ1-5, with 10 bases identical to TRBD1. Germline values: CDR1 MGHDK, CDR2 SYGVNS. Trimming removed 4 bases from V and 2 bases from J; junction bases left unmatched: 2. The CDR3 covers 15 residues. CDR3 amino acids: CASSAGTGGNQPQHF. As DNA, the CDR3 is TGTGCCAGCAGTGCCGGGACAGGGGGCAATCAGCCCCAGCATTTT.

This chain uses TRBV6-5 with TRBJ1-4; 8 bases are shared with TRBD1. The CDR3 runs 15 residues. Germline trimming cut 0 bases from V and 7 bases from J; bases unmatched to any gene: 4. Germline CDR1 reads MNHEY; CDR2 reads SVGAGI. CDR3 protein: CASSYSAGGVEKLFF. The CDR3 nucleotides are TGTGCCAGCAGTTACTCGGCAGGGGGCGTTGAAAAACTGTTTTTT.

V is TRBV9 and J is TRBJ2-2; 8 nucleotides match TRBD2. This CDR3 is built from 15 residues. CDR1 and CDR2 from the germline V gene are SGDLS and YYNGEE. The V and J ends lost 4 bases and 2 bases, in that order; junction bases with no gene match: 4. This CDR3 reads CASSPRGGNTGELFF. DNA for the CDR3: TGTGCCAGCAGCCCCCGGGGGGGAAACACCGGGGAGCTGTTTTTT.

The chain employs TRBV7-2 and TRBJ1-5, with TRBD1 as a possible D gene (5 bases). CDR3 length: 16 residues. Germline values: CDR1 SGHTA, CDR2 FQGNSA. V lost 1 base to trimming and J lost 7 bases, with 17 bases between them. For the CDR3, the DNA is TGTGCCAGCAGCTTAGATGTGTCGGGACTGGCCCAGCCCCAGCATTTT. It specifies CASSLDVSGLAQPQHF.

This clone was seen more than once but under ten times. J is TRBJ1-1 and V is TRBV24-1; D uncertain. In germline, CDR1 is KGHDR, CDR2 SFDVKD. The CDR3 totals 14 residues. Trimming removed 3 bases at V and 1 base at J, with 8 bases between. CDR3 region: CATSDPHKNTEAFF. The DNA of the CDR3 is TGTGCCACCAGTGATCCGCACAAGAACACTGAAGCTTTCTTT.

The CDR3 reads CASTRQMNTEAFF. As DNA, the CDR3 is TGTGCCAGCACGAGACAGATGAACACTGAAGCTTTCTTT. The chain is built from TRBV6-6 and TRBJ1-1, with D possibly matching TRBD1 (5 bases). V gave up 7 bases and J gave up 0 bases, with 9 bases separating them. The CDR3 spans 13 residues. In germline, CDR1 is MNHNY, CDR2 SVGAGI (reference sequence).

CDR3 nucleotides: TGTGCCAGTGGCACCTCCGGGACACTAAAAGAAAAACTGTTTTTT. It translates to CASGTSGTLKEKLFF. V usage is TRBV19 and J usage is TRBJ1-4, with D possibly TRBD1 on 6 matching bases. CDR1 and CDR2 from the germline V gene are LNHDA and SQIVND (reference sequence). This CDR3 spans 15 amino acids. Trimming took off 8 bases at V and 8 bases at J, with 21 bases between the two ends.

This clone is a singleton in its sample. The genes are TRBV28 and TRBJ2-7, with D unclear. The CDR3 is 14 residues long. The V gene's germline CDR1 is MDHEN and CDR2 SYDVKM. Trimming pared 2 bases from V and 3 bases from J, leaving 11 bases between. CDR3 DNA sequence: TGTGCCAGCAGTTTAACTCCAGCGAGCTACGAGCAGTACTTC. It encodes CASSLTPASYEQYF.

The chain joins TRBV15 to TRBJ1-2; D may be TRBD1 (6 bases). The CDR3 covers 14 residues. Trimming took off 0 bases at V and 4 bases at J, with 9 bases between the two ends. In germline, CDR1 is LNHNV, CDR2 YYDKDF (reference sequence). For the CDR3, the DNA is TGTGCCACCAGCAGAGAAATAGGGGGCTATGGCTACACCTTC. Residues: CATSREIGGYGYTF.

The chain combines TRBV6-5 with TRBJ1-4, with 8 bases aligning to TRBD1. J was trimmed by 7 bases and V by 5 bases; bases with no gene match: 3. Germline CDR1 MNHEY, CDR2 SVGAGI. This CDR3 comprises 13 residues. CDR3 amino acids: CASSQGASEKLFF. CDR3 sequence (DNA): TGTGCCAGCAGTCAGGGGGCAAGTGAAAAACTGTTTTTT.

In DNA form, the CDR3 reads TGTGCCAGCAGTTACACGACTGGCACTGAAGCTTTCTTT. Translating it yields CASSYTTGTEAFF. The rearrangement uses TRBV6-2 or TRBV6-3 and TRBJ1-1, with D unclear. Looked up from germline, CDR1 is MNHEY and CDR2 is SVGEGT. V lost 2 bases to trimming and J lost 4 bases, with 8 bases between them. This CDR3 region has 13 residues.

The CDR3, as DNA: TGTGCCACCAGTGACGGACAGTTCTATGGCTACACCTTC. This sequence encodes CATSDGQFYGYTF. The V call is TRBV24-1, the J call TRBJ1-2, with D possibly matching TRBD1 (6 bases). V was cut by 4 bases and J by 4 bases, with 9 bases left in between. The CDR3 loop spans 13 amino acids. Germline loops: CDR1 KGHDR, CDR2 SFDVKD.

This clone was recorded once. V is TRBV28 and J is TRBJ1-1; TRBD1 matches at 8 bases. The V and J ends lost 8 bases and 4 bases, in that order; junction bases with no gene match: 12. The CDR3 covers 15 residues. Germline lookup yields CDR1 MDHEN and CDR2 SYDVKM. The CDR3 region is CASSLAGGAGTEAFF. For the CDR3, the DNA is TGTGCCAGCTCGCTGGCAGGGGGCGCTGGCACTGAAGCTTTCTTT.

The V and J genes are TRBV6-4 and TRBJ2-2, with TRBD1 matching 10 bases. Germline V gives CDR1 MRHNA, CDR2 SNTAGT. The CDR3 contains 14 residues. Trimming removed 3 bases from V and 5 bases from J; junction bases left unmatched: 0. CDR3 region: CASSEGQGTGELFF. The DNA for the CDR3 is TGTGCCAGCAGTGAGGGACAGGGGACCGGGGAGCTGTTTTTT.

CDR3 region: CASTSSGTVMTQPQHF. DNA of the CDR3: TGTGCCAGTACCTCCTCCGGGACAGTTATGACTCAGCCCCAGCATTTT. The genes are TRBV19 and TRBJ1-5, with 7 bases that match TRBD1. Trimming at V came to 7 bases and at J to 6 bases, leaving 15 bases not matched to a gene. The CDR3 spans 16 residues. Per the germline V gene, CDR1 is LNHDA and CDR2 is SQIVND (reference sequence).

J is TRBJ1-2 and V is TRBV5-4; unclear D gene. V lost 3 bases, J lost 8 bases, and 20 bases lay in between. Germline CDR1 and CDR2: SGHNT and YYREEE (reference sequence). The CDR3 contains 15 residues. The CDR3 region is CASSWRVDSLVGYTF. CDR3 nucleotides: TGTGCCAGCAGCTGGAGGGTAGATTCTTTGGTCGGCTACACCTTC.